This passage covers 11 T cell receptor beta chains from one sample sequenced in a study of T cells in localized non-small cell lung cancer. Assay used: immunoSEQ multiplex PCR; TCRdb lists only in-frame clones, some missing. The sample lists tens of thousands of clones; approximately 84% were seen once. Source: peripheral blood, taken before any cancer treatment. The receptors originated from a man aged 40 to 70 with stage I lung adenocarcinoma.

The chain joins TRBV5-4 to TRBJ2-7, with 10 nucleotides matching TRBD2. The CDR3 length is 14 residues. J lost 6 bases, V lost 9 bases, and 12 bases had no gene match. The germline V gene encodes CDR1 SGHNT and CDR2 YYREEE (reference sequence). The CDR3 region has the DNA TGTGCCATAGGTAGCGGGGGGCTCCCGGGCGAGCAGTACTTC. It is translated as CAIGSGGLPGEQYF. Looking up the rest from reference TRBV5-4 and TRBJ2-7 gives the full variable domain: ETGVTQSPTHLIKTRGQQVTLRCSSQSGHNTVSWYQQALGQGPQFIFQYYREEENGRGNFPPRFSGLQFPNYSSELNVNALELDDSALYLCAIGSGGLPGEQYFGPGTRLTVT.

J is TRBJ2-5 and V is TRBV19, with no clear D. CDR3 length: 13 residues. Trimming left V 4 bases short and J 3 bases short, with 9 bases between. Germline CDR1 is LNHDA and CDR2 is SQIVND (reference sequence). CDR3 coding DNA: TGTGCCAGTAGTACCGACACAGAAGAGACCCAGTACTTC. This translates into CASSTDTEETQYF.

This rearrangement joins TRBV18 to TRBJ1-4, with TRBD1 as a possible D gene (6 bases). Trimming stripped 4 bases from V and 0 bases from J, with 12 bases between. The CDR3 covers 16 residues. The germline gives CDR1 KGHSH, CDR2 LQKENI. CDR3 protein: CASSRGTPATNEKLFF. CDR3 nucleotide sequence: TGTGCCAGCTCACGAGGGACACCAGCAACTAATGAAAAACTGTTTTTT.

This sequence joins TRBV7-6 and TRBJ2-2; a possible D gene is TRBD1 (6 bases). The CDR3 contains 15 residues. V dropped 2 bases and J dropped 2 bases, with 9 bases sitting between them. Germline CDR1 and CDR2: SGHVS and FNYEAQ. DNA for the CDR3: TGTGCCAGCAGCTTACAGGGGCATAACACCGGGGAGCTGTTTTTT. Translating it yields CASSLQGHNTGELFF.

In DNA form, the CDR3 reads TGCGCCAGCCTTCACTATCCCCGCGACGGGGAGTGGGTGGACACTGAAGCTTTCTTT. Residues: CASLHYPRDGEWVDTEAFF. This chain links TRBV5-1 with TRBJ1-1; D call uncertain. V was shortened by 7 bases and J by 3 bases, with 31 bases between the two germline ends. In germline, CDR1 is SGHRS, CDR2 YFSETQ. The CDR3 consists of 19 residues. Full variable domain (remainder filled in from reference TRBV5-1 and TRBJ1-1): KAGVTQTPRYLIKTRGQQVTLSCSPISGHRSVSWYQQTPGQGLQFLFEYFSETQRNKGNFPGRFSGRQFSNSRSEMNVSTLELGDSALYLCASLHYPRDGEWVDTEAFFGQGTRLTVV.

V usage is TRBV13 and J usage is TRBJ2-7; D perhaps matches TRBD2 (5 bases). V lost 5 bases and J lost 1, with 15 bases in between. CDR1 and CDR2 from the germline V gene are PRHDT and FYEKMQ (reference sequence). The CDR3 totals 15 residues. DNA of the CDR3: TGTGCCAGCAGCCCCCCCGGGGTAGTGTCCTACGAGCAGTACTTC. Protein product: CASSPPGVVSYEQYF.

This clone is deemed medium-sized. The CDR3 protein is CASSLGQVGELFF. CDR3 DNA sequence: TGCGCCAGCAGCTTGGGCCAGGTGGGGGAGCTGTTTTTT. This chain links TRBV5-1 with TRBJ2-2; no reliable D call. The CDR3 runs to 13 residues. Per germline, CDR1 SGHRS and CDR2 YFSETQ. Between the trimmed V and J ends, which lost 0 bases and 8 bases, there was a span of 8 bases.

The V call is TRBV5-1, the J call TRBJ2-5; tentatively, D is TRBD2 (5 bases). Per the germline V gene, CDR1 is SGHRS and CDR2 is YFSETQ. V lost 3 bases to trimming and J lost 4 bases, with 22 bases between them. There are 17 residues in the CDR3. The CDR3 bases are TGCGCCAGCAGCTGGCCTATGAGGGCTGGCCCAAGAGAGACCCAGTACTTC. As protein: CASSWPMRAGPRETQYF.

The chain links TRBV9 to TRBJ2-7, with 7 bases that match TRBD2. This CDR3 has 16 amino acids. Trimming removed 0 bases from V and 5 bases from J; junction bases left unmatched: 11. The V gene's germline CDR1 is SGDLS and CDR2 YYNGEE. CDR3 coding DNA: TGTGCCAGCAGCGTAGCTGAAAGAGCGGGAAGGAACGAGCAGTACTTC. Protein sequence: CASSVAERAGRNEQYF.

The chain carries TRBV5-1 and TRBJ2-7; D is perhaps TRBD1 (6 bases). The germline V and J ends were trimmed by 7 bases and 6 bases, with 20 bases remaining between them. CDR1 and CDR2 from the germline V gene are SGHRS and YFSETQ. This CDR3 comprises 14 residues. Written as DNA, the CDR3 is TGCGCCAGCGGGGCCGGACAGATGCAGAGCGAGCAGTACTTC. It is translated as CASGAGQMQSEQYF. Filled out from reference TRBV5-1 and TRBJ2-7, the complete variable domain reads KAGVTQTPRYLIKTRGQQVTLSCSPISGHRSVSWYQQTPGQGLQFLFEYFSETQRNKGNFPGRFSGRQFSNSRSEMNVSTLELGDSALYLCASGAGQMQSEQYFGPGTRLTVT.

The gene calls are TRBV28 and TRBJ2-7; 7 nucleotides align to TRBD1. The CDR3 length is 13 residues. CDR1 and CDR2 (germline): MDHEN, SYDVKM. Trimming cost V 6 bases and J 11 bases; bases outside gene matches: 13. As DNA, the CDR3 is TGTGCCAGCAGCCTAACAGAGACCGGGACAGAGTACTTC. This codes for CASSLTETGTEYF.